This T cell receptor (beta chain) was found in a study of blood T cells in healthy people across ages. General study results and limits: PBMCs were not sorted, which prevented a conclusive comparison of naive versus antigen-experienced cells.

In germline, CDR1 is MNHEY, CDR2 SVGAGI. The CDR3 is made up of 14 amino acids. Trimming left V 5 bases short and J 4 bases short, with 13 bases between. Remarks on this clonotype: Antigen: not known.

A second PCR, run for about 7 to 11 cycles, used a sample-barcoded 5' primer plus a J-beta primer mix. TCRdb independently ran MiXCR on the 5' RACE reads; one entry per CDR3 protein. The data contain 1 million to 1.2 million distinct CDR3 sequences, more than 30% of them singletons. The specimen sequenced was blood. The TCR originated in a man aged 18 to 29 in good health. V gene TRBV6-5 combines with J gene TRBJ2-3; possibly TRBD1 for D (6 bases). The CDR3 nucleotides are TGTGCCAGCAGTAACCTCGGGACATCAGATACGCAGTATTTT. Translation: CASSNLGTSDTQYF.